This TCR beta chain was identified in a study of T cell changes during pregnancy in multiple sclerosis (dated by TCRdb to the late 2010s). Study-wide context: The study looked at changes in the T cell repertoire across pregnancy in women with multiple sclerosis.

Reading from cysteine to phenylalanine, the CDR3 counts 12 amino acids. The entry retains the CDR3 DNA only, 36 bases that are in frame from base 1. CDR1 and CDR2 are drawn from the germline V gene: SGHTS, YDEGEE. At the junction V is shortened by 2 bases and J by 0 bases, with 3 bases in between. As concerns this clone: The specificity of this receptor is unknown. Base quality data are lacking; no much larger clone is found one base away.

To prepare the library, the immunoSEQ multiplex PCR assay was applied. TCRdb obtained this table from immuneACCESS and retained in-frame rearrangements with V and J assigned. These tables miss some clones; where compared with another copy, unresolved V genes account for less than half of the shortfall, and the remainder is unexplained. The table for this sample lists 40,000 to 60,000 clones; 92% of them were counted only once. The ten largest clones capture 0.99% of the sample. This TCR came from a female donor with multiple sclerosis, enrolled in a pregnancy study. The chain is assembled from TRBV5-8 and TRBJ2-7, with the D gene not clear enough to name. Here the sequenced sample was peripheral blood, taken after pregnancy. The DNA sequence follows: TGTGCCAGCAGCTTCAACTCCTACGAGCAGTACTTC. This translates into CASSFNSYEQYF.